This T cell receptor (beta chain) was captured by sequencing in a study of T cell responses to AZD1222 COVID-19 vaccine. The protocol was immunoSEQ multiplex PCR, while the TCRdb copy is restricted to in-frame clones and leaves out a portion. The sample holds some 140,000 clones, about 88% seen once. Points on this clone: What it binds is not known.

General study findings and limits: As reported, nearly half of all spike-specific TCRs target variant regions that are unmutated. All repertoire sampling was performed exclusively after the peak T cell response. Among the donors, most were white British and more were female, and clonal diversity was possibly underestimated.

V trimming: 2 bases; J trimming: 5 bases; junction bases outside the gene matches: 0. Germline CDR1 is KGHSH and CDR2 is LQKENI. The CDR3 loop spans 14 amino acids. Sequencing was performed on peripheral blood, taken 28 days after the second AZD1222 dose. The TCR originated in an adult who received the AZD1222 COVID-19 vaccine. The chain is built from TRBV18 and TRBJ2-2, with 9 positions matching TRBD1. The CDR3 is CASSPGQGTGELFF. For the CDR3, the DNA is TGTGCCAGCTCACCAGGACAGGGGACCGGGGAGCTGTTTTTT.